The 10 T cell receptor beta chains given below trace back to one sample, sequenced in a study of shared clonotypes between healthy human individuals. Data came from immunoSEQ multiplex PCR; TCRdb stores just in-frame clones and leaves some out. The sample has roughly 510,000 clones, about 75% seen once. The sequencing sample was made of PBMCs. These receptors all stem from a middle-aged woman in good health. Some clones in this sample may be carry-over from other donors' samples.

The chain recombines TRBV7-9 with TRBJ2-7, with 12 bases fitting TRBD2. The CDR3 spans 13 residues. Per germline, CDR1 SEHNR and CDR2 FQNEAQ (reference sequence). J lost 11 bases, V lost 1 base, and 3 bases had no gene match. CDR3 nucleotide sequence: TGTGCCAGCAGCTTAGGAGCTAGCGGGAGGGAGTACTTC. Its protein is CASSLGASGREYF.

This rearrangement joins TRBV5-1 to TRBJ2-1; the D is unclear. The CDR3 consists of 16 residues. V lost 2 bases and J lost 3, with 15 bases in between. In germline, CDR1 is SGHRS, CDR2 YFSETQ. The CDR3 DNA follows: TGCGCCAGCAGCTTTCGGACCGACCGATACTACAATGAGCAGTTCTTC. Residues: CASSFRTDRYYNEQFF.

This clone was found a few times. V usage is TRBV5-1 and J usage is TRBJ2-5, with D maybe TRBD1 (5 bases). The germline gives CDR1 SGHRS, CDR2 YFSETQ. The ends were cut back, 4 bases at V and 5 bases at J, with 9 bases in the middle. The CDR3 is made up of 12 amino acids. CDR3 sequence: CASSANRETQYF. In nucleotides, the CDR3 is TGCGCCAGCAGCGCCAACAGGGAGACCCAGTACTTC.

CDR3 sequence: CASSLATQGAGTEAFF. The CDR3 DNA sequence: TGTGCCAGCAGCTTAGCCACTCAGGGGGCCGGAACTGAAGCTTTCTTT. The chain is built from TRBV7-2 and TRBJ1-1; TRBD1 agrees at 8 bases. Trimming took 0 bases from V and 5 from J; bases not matched to a gene: 8. In germline, CDR1 is SGHTA, CDR2 FQGNSA. The CDR3 contains 16 residues.

This clone is a singleton in its sample. The chain is built from TRBV28 and TRBJ2-7; a possible D gene is TRBD1 (6 bases). In germline, CDR1 is MDHEN, CDR2 SYDVKM. With 6 bases removed from V and 3 bases from J, the gap between germline ends came to 18 bases. The length of the CDR3 is 15 residues. CDR3 DNA: TGTGCCAGCAGCACCCCGGGCAGGGGCCTCTACGAGCAGTACTTC. Translation: CASSTPGRGLYEQYF.

The chain joins TRBV4-1 to TRBJ1-4; D not certain. Looked up from germline, CDR1 is MGHRA and CDR2 is YSYEKL. The germline V and J ends were trimmed by 1 base and 8 bases, with 11 bases remaining between them. The CDR3 extends over 14 amino acids. CDR3 in amino acids: CASSQVRFYEKLFF. The CDR3 nucleotides are TGCGCCAGCAGCCAAGTACGGTTTTACGAAAAACTGTTTTTT.

This chain links TRBV18 with TRBJ2-2; 10 bases map to TRBD2. The V segment lost 0 bases and the J segment 9 bases; nucleotides outside the gene matches: 4. This CDR3 region has 15 residues. Germline-derived CDR1 and CDR2 are KGHSH and LQKENI. CDR3 protein: CASSPPLAGARELFF. CDR3 bases: TGTGCCAGCTCACCACCCCTAGCGGGAGCCAGGGAGCTGTTTTTT. Based on the CDR3 plus reference TRBV18 and TRBJ2-2, the full variable domain is NAGVMQNPRHLVRRRGQEARLRCSPMKGHSHVYWYRQLPEEGLKFMVYLQKENIIDESGMPKERFSAEFPKEGPSILRIQQVVRGDSAAYFCASSPPLAGARELFFGEGSRLTVL.

The V call is TRBV28, the J call TRBJ1-3; D perhaps matches TRBD1 (6 bases). This CDR3 is 16 amino acids long. Germline CDR1 and CDR2: MDHEN and SYDVKM. V lost 5 bases and J 0 bases, leaving 14 bases between the germline ends. DNA for the CDR3: TGTGCCAGCAGTCCCTCGACGGGGGCCTCTGGAAACACCATATATTTT. It is translated as CASSPSTGASGNTIYF.

The gene calls are TRBV19 and TRBJ1-5; maybe TRBD1 (6 bases). The CDR3 has 18 residues. V lost 7 bases and J 2 bases, leaving 24 bases between the germline ends. Germline loops: CDR1 LNHDA, CDR2 SQIVND (reference sequence). The CDR3 reads CASTPWGRGGYGNQPQHF. The CDR3 nucleotides are TGTGCCAGTACCCCGTGGGGGCGGGGTGGGTACGGCAATCAGCCCCAGCATTTT. Full variable domain (remainder filled in from reference TRBV19 and TRBJ1-5): DGGITQSPKYLFRKEGQNVTLSCEQNLNHDAMYWYRQDPGQGLRLIYYSQIVNDFQKGDIAEGYSVSREKKESFPLTVTSAQKNPTAFYLCASTPWGRGGYGNQPQHFGDGTRLSIL.

This sequence joins TRBV28 and TRBJ2-7; 11 nucleotides match TRBD2. This CDR3 spans 15 amino acids. Germline V gives CDR1 MDHEN, CDR2 SYDVKM. V lost 7 bases, J lost 2 bases, and 7 bases stayed unmatched. The CDR3 nucleotides are TGTGCCAGCACTTCGGGACTAGCGGATGCCTACGAGCAGTACTTC. Its translation: CASTSGLADAYEQYF. Drawing the rest from reference TRBV28 and TRBJ2-7, the complete variable domain is DVKVTQSSRYLVKRTGEKVFLECVQDMDHENMFWYRQDPGLGLRLIYFSYDVKMKEKGDIPEGYSVSREKKERFSLILESASTNQTSMYLCASTSGLADAYEQYFGPGTRLTVT.